The T cell receptor beta chain described here comes from a study of blood T cell repertoires in COVID-19. Profiling relied on immunoSEQ multiplex PCR, and the TCRdb table lists in-frame clones only, not all of them. The sample records approximately 94,000 clones, about 90% being singletons. This CDR3 is built from 11 residues. Trimming left V 5 bases short and J 5 bases short, with 10 bases between. Germline V gene sequence: CDR1 GTSNPN, CDR2 SVGIG (reference sequence). Specimen: peripheral blood. V is TRBV30 and J is TRBJ2-7, with D maybe TRBD1 (6 bases). The sequence came from a woman aged 45-65 years in a cohort sampled during active COVID-19. The CDR3 DNA is TGTGCCTGGGAAACAGGGAACGAGCAGTACTTC. Its translation: CAWETGNEQYF.